This T cell receptor (beta chain) was obtained from a study of T cell responses to AZD1222 COVID-19 vaccine. Libraries were prepared by immunoSEQ multiplex PCR; TCRdb keeps only in-frame clonotypes and omits some of them. The table has about 110,000 clones, roughly 87% seen once. The CDR3 extends over 14 amino acids. The germline CDR1 and CDR2 sequences are SGHDN and FVKESK. Trimming took 0 bases from V and 5 from J; bases not matched to a gene: 2. The sequence was collected from an adult in good health. The sequencing used peripheral blood, collected on day 0 of AZD1222 vaccination. The gene calls are TRBV14 and TRBJ1-2, with TRBD1 identical over 8 bases. CDR3 sequence reads: CASSQDRQGYGYTF. The CDR3 region has the DNA TGTGCCAGCAGCCAAGATCGACAGGGGTATGGCTACACCTTC.